A selection of T cell receptor beta chains follows, all from one sample in a study of shared clonotypes between healthy human individuals. Method: immunoSEQ multiplex PCR; TCRdb's copy keeps in-frame clones and lacks some. Here the sample spans hundreds of thousands of clones, roughly 72% being singletons. What was sequenced was memory CD4+ T cells sorted from blood. Source of these receptors: a woman in her 30s in good health. The CDR3 runs from the conserved cysteine through the conserved F or W. The D gene is left open where the match is weak. Clone size is shown for a subset of rows, as once, few, many or a class of expanded clone.

CDR3nt,CDR3aa,d_gene,v_gene,abundance,j_gene
TGTGCCAGCAGTTACTCTTACTTCGACTATGGCTACACCTTC,CASSYSYFDYGYTF,-,TRBV6-5,-,TRBJ1-2
TGTGCCAGCAGTACTCAAGGGGGGAAGAATGATGGCTACACCTTC,CASSTQGGKNDGYTF,-,TRBV6-6,-,TRBJ1-2
TGTGCCAGCAGCCGGGCTACGAACACTGAAGCTTTCTTT,CASSRATNTEAFF,-,TRBV7-3,-,TRBJ1-1
TGTGCCAGCCGAAGGCGCCCTTTTCAAGAGACCCAGTACTTC,CASRRRPFQETQYF,-,TRBV6-5,-,TRBJ2-5
TGTGCCAGCAGTTCCGCTACGGGACCCTTTTTCGGCTACACCTTC,CASSSATGPFFGYTF,-,TRBV28,-,TRBJ1-2
TGTGCCAGCAGCTTGGCGATAGGTCAGCCCCAGCATTTT,CASSLAIGQPQHF,-,TRBV5-6,few,TRBJ1-5
TGTGCCAGCAGCCAACACCTCAATGAGCAGTTCTTC,CASSQHLNEQFF,-,TRBV27,-,TRBJ2-1
TGCAGCGTTGAAATTGAGGCAAAGGGCGAGTACGAGCAGTACTTC,CSVEIEAKGEYEQYF,-,TRBV29-1,-,TRBJ2-7
TGTGCCAGCAGCTTAATCGGACACAGGGAGAACACCGGGGAGCTGTTTTTT,CASSLIGHRENTGELFF,-,TRBV11-1,-,TRBJ2-2
TGTGCCAGCAGTCCCCGGACAGGGATGAACACTGAAGCTTTCTTT,CASSPRTGMNTEAFF,TRBD1,TRBV28,once,TRBJ1-1
TGTGCCAGCAGCCCCCGGACTGACTACGAGCAGTACTTC,CASSPRTDYEQYF,-,TRBV7-2,-,TRBJ2-7
TGTGCCAGCAGCTTAGTGGCGGGAGTCCACGAGCAGTACTTC,CASSLVAGVHEQYF,TRBD2,TRBV11-2,-,TRBJ2-7
TGTGCCAGCTCACCGCAAAGCGTTGACAGGAGCTCCTACGAGCAGTACTTC,CASSPQSVDRSSYEQYF,-,TRBV18,-,TRBJ2-7
TGTGCCAGCAGCCCAAGACATGGTTCGGGCACTGAAGCTTTCTTT,CASSPRHGSGTEAFF,-,TRBV28,few,TRBJ1-1
TGTGCCAGCTCACGGGACAGCCTTTCCTACGAGCAGTACTTC,CASSRDSLSYEQYF,TRBD1,TRBV18,-,TRBJ2-7
TGTGCCAGCAGCCTACAGGGACGGGCGTCCAACTACGAGCAGTACTTC,CASSLQGRASNYEQYF,-,TRBV7-6,-,TRBJ2-7
TGTGCCAGCAGCCAAGGGGGGGACTATGGCTACACCTTC,CASSQGGDYGYTF,-,TRBV5-5,-,TRBJ1-2
TGTGCCAGTAGCCAGTTACCGGGACAGGGAGGCCCCCGATCCTACGAGCAGTACTTC,CASSQLPGQGGPRSYEQYF,TRBD1,TRBV19,-,TRBJ2-7
TGTGCCAGTAGTATCGCCGGAGCGTGGAGCAACGAGCAGTACTTC,CASSIAGAWSNEQYF,-,TRBV19,-,TRBJ2-7
TGTGCCAGCACTTTCGTAGGGACAGGGGGCGGTGGCTACACCTTC,CASTFVGTGGGGYTF,TRBD1,TRBV27,once,TRBJ1-2
TGCGCCAGCAGTCCTCGGGGGGAGTTTAACGAGCAGTACTTC,CASSPRGEFNEQYF,TRBD2,TRBV5-1,-,TRBJ2-7
TGTGCCAGCAGCTCTTTACCCGGGACAGTGGGGCGGGAGACCCAGTACTTC,CASSSLPGTVGRETQYF,TRBD1,TRBV5-6,-,TRBJ2-5
TGTGCCTGGAGTCCTAAAGCGGAAGGGATTAGGAACATTCAGTACTTC,CAWSPKAEGIRNIQYF,-,TRBV30,few,TRBJ2-4
TGTGCCAGCAGCCCGACTAGCACAGATACGCAGTATTTT,CASSPTSTDTQYF,-,TRBV28,-,TRBJ2-3
TGTGCCATCAGCGGGAGCTTGGCAGATACGCAGTATTTT,CAISGSLADTQYF,-,TRBV10-3,-,TRBJ2-3
TGTGCCAGCAGCTTGGTCGGGCAGAACTATGGCTACACCTTC,CASSLVGQNYGYTF,-,TRBV5-6,-,TRBJ1-2
TGTGCTAGTGGTTTGACTTTGGACAGTATGACTGAAGCTTTCTTT,CASGLTLDSMTEAFF,-,TRBV12-5,-,TRBJ1-1
TGTGCCAGCAGCCCCACACTTATCCACTACGAGCAGTACTTC,CASSPTLIHYEQYF,-,TRBV14,-,TRBJ2-7
TGCGCCAGCAGCTTTCAGGGAGTCTCCTACGAGCAGTACTTC,CASSFQGVSYEQYF,-,TRBV5-1,few,TRBJ2-7
TGCGCCAGCAGTCTTAGCACAGATACGCAGTATTTT,CASSLSTDTQYF,-,TRBV10-2,-,TRBJ2-3
TGTGCCAGCAGCCGGCAGCGTCGGGGGACGACAACTAATGAAAAACTGTTTTTT,CASSRQRRGTTTNEKLFF,-,TRBV5-6,-,TRBJ1-4
TGCGCCAGCAGTTCGGCGACGAACACTGAAGCTTTCTTT,CASSSATNTEAFF,-,TRBV5-1,-,TRBJ1-1
TGTGCCAGCGCAAGGGGGGCGCGTGAAAAACTGTTTTTT,CASARGAREKLFF,-,TRBV7-9,-,TRBJ1-4
TGTGCCAGTAGTATGGGTGGATTCTATGGCTACACCTTC,CASSMGGFYGYTF,-,TRBV19,-,TRBJ1-2
TGTGCCAGCAGCCGTAACACTCGACAGGGCGCTGAAGCTTTCTTT,CASSRNTRQGAEAFF,TRBD1,TRBV5-6,-,TRBJ1-1
TGCGCCAGCAGATCTCTAGGGGAGATTGCTGACGAGCAGTACTTC,CASRSLGEIADEQYF,-,TRBV5-1,-,TRBJ2-7
TGTGCCAGCAGCCCACGGAGGACCCACACTGAAGCTTTCTTT,CASSPRRTHTEAFF,-,TRBV7-8,few,TRBJ1-1
TGTGCCAGTAGGGCTATAGCGGGAGTAGAGACCCAGTACTTC,CASRAIAGVETQYF,TRBD2,TRBV19,-,TRBJ2-5
TGTGCCAGCAATCGCTGGACAGGGCGGTTTAGTGGCTACACCTTC,CASNRWTGRFSGYTF,TRBD1,TRBV5-8,-,TRBJ1-2
TGTGCCAGCAGCCAAGTTTTGACTAGCGGGAGAGACAATGAGCAGTTCTTC,CASSQVLTSGRDNEQFF,TRBD2,TRBV4-2,-,TRBJ2-1